The next 19 T cell receptor beta chains were all read from a single sample in a study of human T cells and chemical hapten exposure. TCRdb analysed the RACE reads with MiXCR anew, one entry per CDR3 protein. The table includes 84,000 or so distinct CDR3 sequences, 10% detected once. Time point: patch test 2, 6 weeks after DPC sensitization. Indicated treatment: therapeutic diphenylcyclopropenone sensitization with weekly scalp DPC. This specimen consisted of whole blood, obtained in connection with sensitization to the hapten diphenylcyclopropenone (DPC). These receptors came from a woman in her twenties or thirties with alopecia areata. Some clones in this sample may be carry-over from other donors' samples.

Only a few counts were recorded for this clonotype. The chain has TRBV20-1 and TRBJ2-7, with D possibly matching TRBD1 (6 bases). Germline V lookup: CDR1 DFQATT, CDR2 SNEGSKA (reference sequence). The length of the CDR3 is 15 residues. Trimming pared 0 bases from V and 4 bases from J, leaving 16 bases between. The CDR3 here is CSAREGTRSVYEQYF. CDR3 DNA sequence: TGCAGTGCTAGAGAAGGGACACGGTCAGTGTACGAGCAGTACTTC.

Turning to this clonotype: Being one base from a much bigger clone, this may be a read error. The chain employs TRBV7-2 and TRBJ1-1; TRBD1 might be the D (6 bases). Per germline, CDR1 SGHTA and CDR2 FQGNSA. The CDR3 runs to 14 residues. This CDR3 reads CAGRTNRVNTEAFF. The CDR3 DNA is TGTGCCGGCAGAACGAACAGGGTTAACACTGAAGCTTTCTTT. Complete variable domain (other parts from reference TRBV7-2 and TRBJ1-1): GAGVSQSPSNKVTEKGKDVELRCDPISGHTALYWYRQSLGQGLEFLIYFQGNSAPDKSGLPSDRFSAERTGGSVSTLTIQRTQQEDSAVYLCAGRTNRVNTEAFFGQGTRLTVV.

The chain is built from TRBV18 and TRBJ1-4; 11 bases align to TRBD1. Trimming took 4 bases from V and 2 from J; bases not matched to a gene: 9. The CDR3 runs 18 residues. From germline, CDR1 is KGHSH and CDR2 LQKENI. The CDR3 protein is CASSQAGTGGSTNEKLFF. The CDR3 DNA sequence: TGTGCCAGCTCACAAGCCGGGACAGGGGGATCGACTAATGAAAAACTGTTTTTT.

A few counts support this clonotype. This chain connects TRBV9 to TRBJ1-1, with 9 positions matching TRBD1. The CDR3 extends over 15 amino acids. Trimming at V came to 0 bases and at J to 4 bases, leaving 4 bases not matched to a gene. Per germline, CDR1 SGDLS and CDR2 YYNGEE. This CDR3 is CASSVGMGQGTEAFF. DNA for the CDR3: TGTGCCAGCAGCGTAGGTATGGGACAGGGCACTGAAGCTTTCTTT.

The rearrangement uses TRBV4-3 and TRBJ2-7; 8 bases fit TRBD1. The junction had 7 bases not matched to a gene; V was cut back by 0 bases and J by 0 bases. This CDR3 is 17 amino acids long. Germline V CDR1 and CDR2: LGHNA, YSLEER. The CDR3 nucleotides read TGCGCCAGCAGCCAAGAATGGCGGGACAGGATCTCCTACGAGCAGTACTTC. It encodes CASSQEWRDRISYEQYF.

This rearrangement joins TRBV12-3 or TRBV12-4 to TRBJ2-2; D is unclear. The CDR3 consists of 15 residues. V lost 6 bases and J lost 2, with 13 bases in between. The CDR3 bases are TGTGCCAGCAGCCCCGACACCCGCAACACCGGGGAGCTGTTTTTT. It codes for CASSPDTRNTGELFF.

The V and J genes are TRBV7-2 and TRBJ1-5; tentatively, D is TRBD1 (5 bases). Germline V gene sequence: CDR1 SGHTA, CDR2 FQGNSA. CDR3 length: 15 residues. V was trimmed by 5 bases and J by 6 bases, leaving 17 bases between them. The CDR3 DNA sequence: TGTGCCAGCAGCCTCCAGGTGGGGGAGAGTCAGCCCCAGCATTTT. Translating gives CASSLQVGESQPQHF.

This clonotype was seen many times. The chain links TRBV6-2 or TRBV6-3 to TRBJ1-5; 8 bases are shared with TRBD1. The V segment lost 2 bases and the J segment 3 bases; nucleotides outside the gene matches: 9. The CDR3 extends over 17 amino acids. CDR1 is MNHEY and CDR2 is SVGEGT in the germline V gene. The CDR3 coding sequence is TGTGCCAGCAGTTACCGAACCGGGACAGGCTACAATCAGCCCCAGCATTTT. This sequence encodes CASSYRTGTGYNQPQHF.

V usage is TRBV10-3 and J usage is TRBJ2-7; D is unresolved. This CDR3 contains 12 residues. In germline, CDR1 is ENHRY, CDR2 SYGVKD. The V end was cut by 3 bases, the J end by 2 bases, with 5 bases between. The CDR3: CAISDLAYEQYF. DNA for the CDR3: TGTGCCATCAGTGACTTGGCCTACGAGCAGTACTTC.

This clonotype was found many times. The CDR3 sequence: CASRPGGPSGANVLTF. CDR3 sequence (DNA): TGTGCCAGCAGGCCAGGGGGCCCCTCTGGGGCCAACGTCCTGACTTTC. The chain carries TRBV6-2 or TRBV6-3 and TRBJ2-6, with TRBD1 matching over 8 bases. With V trimmed by 6 bases and J by 0 bases, 4 bases remained unmatched. Germline CDR1 and CDR2: MNHEY and SVGEGT. This CDR3 comprises 16 residues.

The chain links TRBV29-1 to TRBJ2-7; D is unresolved. CDR3 length: 11 residues. The V end was cut by 1 base, the J end by 3 bases, with 4 bases between. Germline-derived CDR1 and CDR2 are SQVTM and ANQGSEA. The CDR3 nucleotides are TGCAGCGTTGAAGGAGACTACGAGCAGTACTTC. Translation: CSVEGDYEQYF.

This clonotype was recorded many times. The chain combines TRBV30 with TRBJ1-2; TRBD1 agrees at 7 bases. Germline lookup yields CDR1 GTSNPN and CDR2 SVGIG (reference sequence). Trimming at V came to 2 bases and at J to 5 bases, leaving 11 bases not matched to a gene. CDR3 size: 15 residues. DNA for the CDR3: TGTGCCTGGAGTCCCACCAGACAGGGCAGATATGGCTACACCTTC. Protein sequence: CAWSPTRQGRYGYTF. The whole variable domain, remainder taken from reference TRBV30 and TRBJ1-2, is SQTIHQWPATLVQPVGSPLSLECTVEGTSNPNLYWYRQAAGRGLQLLFYSVGIGQISSEVPQNLSASRPQDRQFILSSKKLLLSDSGFYLCAWSPTRQGRYGYTFGSGTRLTVV.

This clonotype has a handful of counts. The chain employs TRBV20-1 and TRBJ1-4; D is unresolved. The CDR3 length is 14 residues. Trimming removed 6 bases from V and 0 bases from J, with 11 bases in between. The germline gives CDR1 DFQATT, CDR2 SNEGSKA (reference sequence). CDR3 coding DNA: TGCAGTGCCCCGCGGAGAACAACTAATGAAAAACTGTTTTTT. Translation: CSAPRRTTNEKLFF.

This chain joins TRBV7-9 and TRBJ1-3; D unclear. CDR3 length: 15 amino acids. V lost 5 bases and J 0 bases, leaving 11 bases between the germline ends. CDR1 is SEHNR and CDR2 is FQNEAQ in the germline V gene (reference sequence). CDR3 nucleotides: TGTGCCAGCAGCACCGCTCTGGGCTCTGGAAACACCATATATTTT. This translates into CASSTALGSGNTIYF.

The chain joins TRBV2 to TRBJ2-7; D gene ambiguous. V was clipped by 8 bases and J by 1 base, with 12 bases between them. The length of the CDR3 is 13 residues. CDR1 and CDR2 (germline): SNHLY, FYNNEI. This CDR3 is CASQTDLSYEQYF. The CDR3 DNA reads TGTGCCAGCCAGACGGATTTGTCCTACGAGCAGTACTTC. Based on the CDR3 plus reference TRBV2 and TRBJ2-7, the full variable domain is EPEVTQTPSHQVTQMGQEVILRCVPISNHLYFYWYRQILGQKVEFLVSFYNNEISEKSEIFDDQFSVERPDGSNFTLKIRSTKLEDSAMYFCASQTDLSYEQYFGPGTRLTVT.

This clonotype has at least ten counts. The V gene is TRBV12-3 or TRBV12-4, the J gene TRBJ2-1, with D unclear. Trimming shortened V by 4 bases and J by 1 base, and 11 bases separated the two germline ends. The CDR3 totals 15 residues. The CDR3, as DNA: TGTGCCAGCAGTTCGTCTGGCAATTCCTACAATGAGCAGTTCTTC. This codes for CASSSSGNSYNEQFF.

This clonotype was seen only a few times. This rearrangement joins TRBV20-1 to TRBJ2-7; 7 positions match TRBD2. V lost 2 bases to trimming and J lost 6 bases; unmatched junction nucleotides: 10. Germline CDR1 reads DFQATT; CDR2 reads SNEGSKA (reference sequence). The CDR3 runs to 14 residues. DNA of the CDR3: TGCAGTGCTAGACCAGGACTGTGGGAGGGCGAGCAGTACTTC. Protein product: CSARPGLWEGEQYF.

V usage is TRBV13 and J usage is TRBJ2-7; D is possibly TRBD1 (6 bases). V lost 5 bases and J lost 7, with 21 bases in between. Germline V gene data show CDR1 as PRHDT and CDR2 as FYEKMQ (reference sequence). This CDR3 has 15 amino acids. In DNA, the CDR3 is TGTGCCAGCAGCCCAAAGGGGCAGGGGCTGGGAGAGCAGTACTTC. Translated, it gives CASSPKGQGLGEQYF.

The chain carries TRBV10-3 and TRBJ2-3; D might be TRBD2 (6 bases). Germline CDR1 and CDR2: ENHRY and SYGVKD. The CDR3 has 14 residues. V shed 3 bases and J shed 3 bases, with 10 bases lying between them. The CDR3 DNA is TGTGCCATCAGTGATAGTGGAGGGACAGATACGCAGTATTTT. The encoded protein is CAISDSGGTDTQYF.